Listed here are 11 T cell receptor beta chains from one sample, sequenced in a study of blood T cell repertoires in COVID-19. Using immunoSEQ multiplex PCR, the repertoire was profiled, and TCRdb retains in-frame clones only, with some absent. The data show roughly 150,000 clones, roughly 84% seen once. Sequencing was carried out using peripheral blood. The receptors here all came from a man between 65 and 80 years old with active or convalescent COVID-19.

J is TRBJ2-5 and V is TRBV7-2; possible D gene TRBD2, 6 bases. V was shortened by 4 bases and J by 1 base, with 10 bases between the two germline ends. CDR1 and CDR2 (germline): SGHTA, FQGNSA. The CDR3 totals 14 residues. The CDR3 here is CASSSSGLQETQYF. In nucleotides, the CDR3 is TGTGCCAGCAGCTCCTCGGGACTCCAAGAGACCCAGTACTTC.

V is TRBV7-9 and J is TRBJ2-2; D possibly corresponds to TRBD2 (6 bases). Germline V lookup: CDR1 SEHNR, CDR2 FQNEAQ (reference sequence). V lost 4 bases, J lost 5 bases, and 20 bases lay in between. CDR3 length equals 17 residues. Here the CDR3 DNA reads TGTGCCAGCAGCTCAAGATCGGGGAGGCGAGGAACCGGGGAGCTGTTTTTT. This codes for CASSSRSGRRGTGELFF.

The V gene is TRBV6-5, the J gene TRBJ1-5; 7 nucleotides line up with TRBD1. Unmatched junction bases numbered 7, after V lost 6 bases and J lost 2 bases. This CDR3 comprises 15 residues. Germline CDR1 MNHEY, CDR2 SVGAGI. The CDR3 reads CASSDPRGGNQPQHF. The CDR3 DNA reads TGTGCCAGCAGCGATCCCAGGGGGGGCAATCAGCCCCAGCATTTT.

The chain recombines TRBV6-4 with TRBJ1-1; no clear D. Germline V CDR1 and CDR2: MRHNA, SNTAGT. V lost 5 bases and J 0 bases, leaving 7 bases between the germline ends. The CDR3 loop spans 13 amino acids. The CDR3 reads CASSNTVNTEAFF. The DNA for the CDR3 is TGTGCCAGCAGTAACACAGTGAACACTGAAGCTTTCTTT.

A note on this clone: An end of the junction differs from the germline gene, which may be a read error. The chain joins TRBV7-9 to TRBJ1-2, with D perhaps matching TRBD1 (6 bases). This CDR3 comprises 11 residues. Germline V gives CDR1 SEHNR, CDR2 FQNEAQ (reference sequence). The CDR3, as DNA: TGTGCCAGCAGCCTGGGGGGGACACCCAACTTC. This translates into CASSLGGTPNF.

The CDR3 here is CASSLGGGEQTQYF. The DNA of the CDR3 is TGTGCCAGCAGCCTTGGGGGGGGCGAGCAGACCCAGTACTTC. This rearrangement joins TRBV2 to TRBJ2-5, with a tentative D call TRBD2 (7 bases). Germline CDR1 reads SNHLY; CDR2 reads FYNNEI. The ends were cut back, 6 bases at V and 6 bases at J, with 17 bases in the middle. This CDR3 has 14 amino acids.

The chain joins TRBV7-9 to TRBJ2-7; 8 nucleotides line up with TRBD2. CDR1 is SEHNR, CDR2 FQNEAQ, per germline (reference sequence). The ends lost 5 bases at V and 6 bases at J; junction bases unmatched: 6. The CDR3 extends over 13 amino acids. CDR3 residues: CASSPGGLVEQYF. In nucleotides, the CDR3 is TGTGCCAGCAGCCCGGGGGGACTAGTCGAGCAGTACTTC. Drawing the rest from reference TRBV7-9 and TRBJ2-7, the complete variable domain is DTGVSQNPRHKITKRGQNVTFRCDPISEHNRLYWYRQTLGQGPEFLTYFQNEAQLEKSRLLSDRFSAERPKGSFSTLEIQRTEQGDSAMYLCASSPGGLVEQYFGPGTRLTVT.

In this sample, this clone turned up once. The rearrangement joins TRBV27 to TRBJ2-7; 8 bases are shared with TRBD2. The junction had 6 bases not matched to a gene; V was cut back by 0 bases and J by 5 bases. The germline V gene encodes CDR1 MNHEY and CDR2 SMNVEV (reference sequence). The CDR3 extends over 15 amino acids. The chain's CDR3 is CASSLSPTSEDEQYF. CDR3 in DNA: TGTGCCAGCAGTTTATCGCCGACTAGCGAAGACGAGCAGTACTTC.

The chain couples TRBV29-1 to TRBJ1-1; D gene unclear. The germline gives CDR1 SQVTM, CDR2 ANQGSEA. V lost 4 bases and J 0 bases, leaving 18 bases between the germline ends. There are 16 residues in the CDR3. The CDR3 region has the DNA TGCAGCGTTGTAGGCAGGATAAGACCCATGAACACTGAAGCTTTCTTT. Residues: CSVVGRIRPMNTEAFF.

This chain uses TRBV27 with TRBJ1-4; D gene unclear. V was shortened by 1 base and J by 7 bases, with 16 bases between the two germline ends. The CDR3 is made up of 16 amino acids. Germline values: CDR1 MNHEY, CDR2 SMNVEV (reference sequence). The chain's CDR3 is CASSLYVGRLGEKLFF. CDR3 in DNA: TGTGCCAGCAGTTTATACGTTGGGAGGCTGGGTGAAAAACTGTTTTTT.

The chain has TRBV6-6 and TRBJ1-2, with 7 bases identical to TRBD1. Germline assignment: CDR1 MNHNY and CDR2 SVGAGI (reference sequence). The CDR3 covers 15 residues. After removal of 2 bases from V and 4 bases from J, the junction contained 7 bases not matched to a gene. Here the CDR3 DNA reads TGTGCCAGCAGTTACGGGGACAGCCTTTTCTATGGCTACACCTTC. Translating gives CASSYGDSLFYGYTF.